Each of the 5 T cell receptor beta chains below was sequenced from the same sample in a study of T cells in Graves' hyperthyroidism and ophthalmopathy (dated by TCRdb to about 2019). The library was prepared using multiplex PCR. For sequencing, an Illumina HiSeq 2000 was employed. The TCR beta CDR3 regions were amplified from the RNA transcripts. The TCR CDR3 was subjected to a first round of RT-PCR using the HTBI primer set and the Qiagen OneStep RT-PCR kit. Using fastp at Q25 and MiXCR, TCRdb reprocessed the public reads and kept productive beta chains. Rows with a matching CDR3 protein are joined into one entry that keeps the most common DNA and genes. Present in this sample are around 540,000 distinct CDR3 sequences, around 16% of which were seen just once. Clones ranked in the top ten supply approximately 30% of the sample. Sequencing used blood. These receptors were collected from a young woman with Graves' ophthalmopathy.

This clonotype was recorded at least ten times. The rearrangement uses TRBV11-2 and TRBJ1-1; tentatively, D is TRBD1 (5 bases). CDR3 size: 12 residues. Germline CDR1 is SGHAT and CDR2 is FQNNGV. V gave up 4 bases and J gave up 10 bases, with 13 bases separating them. This chain's CDR3 is CASSYVSGGAFF. CDR3 DNA: TGTGCCAGCAGCTACGTCTCCGGGGGAGCTTTCTTT.

As regards this clonotype: This may be a read error, as it is one base from a much larger clone. The CDR3 does not close with the conserved phenylalanine or tryptophan, likely indicating a read error. The chain carries TRBV20-1 and TRBJ2-3, with 10 bases aligning to TRBD2. Germline CDR1 is DFQATT and CDR2 is SNEGSKA (reference sequence). This CDR3 is built from 16 residues. V dropped 5 bases and J dropped 1; count of bases not matched to a gene: 9. The CDR3 nucleotides are TGCAGTGCTCGACCTTCCGGGACTAGCGGCACAGATACGCAGTATTAT. Encoded protein: CSARPSGTSGTDTQYY.

This clonotype has only a few counts. V is TRBV19 and J is TRBJ1-5, with 9 nucleotides matching TRBD1. The CDR3 loop spans 16 amino acids. Germline V lookup: CDR1 LNHDA, CDR2 SQIVND (reference sequence). V was pared by 6 bases and J by 10 bases, with 16 bases of the junction left unmatched. This chain's CDR3 is CASRVHRGPAEDPQHF. The CDR3 DNA is TGTGCCAGTAGAGTCCACAGGGGGCCCGCTGAGGATCCCCAGCATTTT. Using reference TRBV19 and TRBJ1-5 for the parts outside the CDR3, the full variable domain is DGGITQSPKYLFRKEGQNVTLSCEQNLNHDAMYWYRQDPGQGLRLIYYSQIVNDFQKGDIAEGYSVSREKKESFPLTVTSAQKNPTAFYLCASRVHRGPAEDPQHFGDGTRLSIL.

Ten or more counts support this clonotype. The CDR3 protein is CASSSLSAGVQNEQYF. The DNA for the CDR3 is TGTGCCAGCAGCTCGTTATCAGCGGGAGTGCAGAACGAGCAGTACTTC. V gene TRBV5-4 combines with J gene TRBJ2-7; 8 bases agree with TRBD2. This CDR3 spans 16 amino acids. CDR1 and CDR2 from the germline V gene are SGHNT and YYREEE (reference sequence). J was trimmed by 5 bases and V by 3 bases; bases with no gene match: 13.

The chain recombines TRBV6-6 with TRBJ1-1; D uncertain. Germline CDR1 MNHNY, CDR2 SVGAGI (reference sequence). The V gene lost 2 bases and the J gene lost 1 base, with 5 bases spanning the gap. This CDR3 is 13 amino acids long. This CDR3 reads CASSYNENTEAFF. In DNA form, the CDR3 reads TGTGCCAGCAGTTACAATGAGAACACTGAAGCTTTCTTT.